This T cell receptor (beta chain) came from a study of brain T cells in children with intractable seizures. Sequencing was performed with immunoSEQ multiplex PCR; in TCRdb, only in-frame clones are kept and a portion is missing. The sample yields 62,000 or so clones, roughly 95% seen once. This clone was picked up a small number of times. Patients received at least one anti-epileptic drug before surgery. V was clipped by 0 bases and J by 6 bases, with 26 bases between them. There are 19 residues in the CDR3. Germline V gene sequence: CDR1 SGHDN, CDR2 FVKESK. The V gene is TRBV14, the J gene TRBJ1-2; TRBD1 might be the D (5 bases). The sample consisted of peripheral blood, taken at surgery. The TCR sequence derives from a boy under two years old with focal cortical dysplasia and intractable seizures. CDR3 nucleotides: TGTGCCAGCAGCCAAGAGCCTTTTGGGTTTGTTGGGGGTCTGAATGGCTACACCTTC. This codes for CASSQEPFGFVGGLNGYTF. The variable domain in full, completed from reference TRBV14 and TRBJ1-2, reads EAGVTQFPSHSVIEKGQTVTLRCDPISGHDNLYWYRRVMGKEIKFLLHFVKESKQDESGMPNNRFLAERTGGTYSTLKVQPAELEDSGVYFCASSQEPFGFVGGLNGYTFGSGTRLTVV.